These 18 T cell receptor beta chains share one sample of origin, sequenced in a study of OX40 agonist ivuxolimab in advanced cancers. The assay was immunoSEQ multiplex PCR, and TCRdb's table has in-frame clones only and misses some. The sample consists of 35,000 to 55,000 clones, about 88% of them appearing once. The specimen was CD4+ or CD8+ T cells sorted from blood, collected in a trial of the OX40 agonist ivuxolimab. These receptor sequences come from an adult with an advanced solid tumor such as melanoma, head and neck, liver or kidney cancer.

This chain joins TRBV9 and TRBJ1-5; D ambiguous. Germline V gene data show CDR1 as SGDLS and CDR2 as YYNGEE. Trimming took 0 bases from V and 0 from J, leaving 7 bases between them. The CDR3 length is 15 residues. The CDR3 DNA reads TGTGCCAGCAGCGTAGACAGTTATAGCAATCAGCCCCAGCATTTT. Translating gives CASSVDSYSNQPQHF.

The table lists this clone with a count of one. This rearrangement joins TRBV6-4 to TRBJ2-3; TRBD2 agrees at 10 bases. The germline gives CDR1 MRHNA, CDR2 SNTAGT. CDR3 size: 16 residues. V was clipped by 0 bases and J by 2 bases; unmatched bases: 2. CDR3 nucleotide sequence: TGTGCCAGCAGTGACTCAGCGGGAGGGCCCACAGATACGCAGTATTTT. Translation: CASSDSAGGPTDTQYF.

The chain has TRBV7-9 and TRBJ2-1, with D perhaps TRBD2 (6 bases). Deletions cut 4 bases from V and 0 bases from J, with 7 bases between. Germline V gene sequence: CDR1 SEHNR, CDR2 FQNEAQ (reference sequence). There are 14 residues in the CDR3. The CDR3 protein is CASSSGGSYNEQFF. CDR3 DNA sequence: TGTGCCAGCAGCTCCGGGGGCTCCTACAATGAGCAGTTCTTC.

This clone was found a few times. J is TRBJ1-3 and V is TRBV7-9; D is ambiguous. V was shortened by 3 bases and J by 0 bases, with 3 bases between the two germline ends. From germline, CDR1 is SEHNR and CDR2 FQNEAQ (reference sequence). This CDR3 comprises 13 residues. The CDR3 region has the DNA TGTGCCAGCAGCTTCGTCTCTGGAAACACCATATATTTT. Protein product: CASSFVSGNTIYF.

This clone was observed once. This chain links TRBV19 with TRBJ2-5, with 8 bases that match TRBD2. Germline V CDR1 and CDR2: LNHDA, SQIVND (reference sequence). This CDR3 has 15 amino acids. J lost 5 bases, V lost 3 bases, and 8 bases had no gene match. The CDR3 loop reads CASSIPTGGVETQYF. The CDR3 DNA sequence: TGTGCCAGTAGTATTCCGACGGGAGGGGTGGAGACCCAGTACTTC.

The chain couples TRBV19 to TRBJ2-6; D remains unclear. V lost 3 bases to trimming and J lost 0 bases, with 6 bases between them. The germline CDR1 and CDR2 sequences are LNHDA and SQIVND (reference sequence). CDR3 length: 15 amino acids. The CDR3: CASSMGSSGANVLTF. The CDR3 DNA is TGTGCCAGTAGTATGGGCAGCTCTGGGGCCAACGTCCTGACTTTC.

The chain combines TRBV7-3 with TRBJ1-1, with unresolved D. CDR1 is SGHTA and CDR2 is FQGTGA in the germline V gene. The CDR3 totals 14 residues. V gave up 5 bases and J gave up 3 bases, with 13 bases separating them. Written as DNA, the CDR3 is TGTGCCAGCAGCCTCTTCCCACGAGACACTGAAGCTTTCTTT. Its protein is CASSLFPRDTEAFF.

This clone is a singleton in its sample. The rearrangement links TRBV6-6 to TRBJ1-2; TRBD1 aligns across 7 bases. The trim removed 5 bases at V and 3 bases at J, leaving 9 bases unmatched. CDR3 length: 15 amino acids. The germline CDR1 and CDR2 sequences are MNHNY and SVGAGI (reference sequence). CDR3 nucleotides: TGTGCCAGCAGTACCGACACAGGGGCCGACTATGGCTACACCTTC. The encoded protein is CASSTDTGADYGYTF.

This clone was recorded a few times. The rearrangement links TRBV19 to TRBJ2-6, with D maybe TRBD1 (5 bases). The V and J ends lost 7 bases and 0 bases respectively, with 16 bases between them. The germline V gene encodes CDR1 LNHDA and CDR2 SQIVND (reference sequence). CDR3 length: 17 amino acids. The CDR3 bases are TGTGCCAGTACGGTTGGACATTCAATCTCTGGGGCCAACGTCCTGACTTTC. Residues: CASTVGHSISGANVLTF.

The chain uses TRBV7-9 and TRBJ2-2, with 8 bases lining up with TRBD2. Trimming took 5 bases from V and 0 from J; bases not matched to a gene: 2. Per germline, CDR1 SEHNR and CDR2 FQNEAQ (reference sequence). CDR3 size: 15 residues. CDR3 residues: CASSRTSTNTGELFF. The DNA of the CDR3 is TGTGCCAGCAGCAGGACTAGCACGAACACCGGGGAGCTGTTTTTT.

V is TRBV7-9 and J is TRBJ2-5; TRBD1 or TRBD2 may be the D gene (6 bases each). Germline assignment: CDR1 SEHNR and CDR2 FQNEAQ (reference sequence). V was cut by 10 bases and J by 7 bases, with 19 bases left in between. This CDR3 is 13 amino acids long. CDR3 DNA: TGTGCCACCTCCTGGAAGGGGGGACGGACCCAGTACTTC. This translates into CATSWKGGRTQYF.

The chain joins TRBV7-9 to TRBJ2-7; the D is unclear. Germline V CDR1 and CDR2: SEHNR, FQNEAQ (reference sequence). The CDR3 covers 13 residues. V gave up 5 bases and J gave up 3 bases, with 11 bases separating them. DNA for the CDR3: TGTGCCAGCAGCCCGCGTCACGGCTACGAGCAGTACTTC. Translation gives CASSPRHGYEQYF.

This clone turned up a few times. The V gene is TRBV5-6, the J gene TRBJ1-1; D might be TRBD1 (5 bases). Germline V lookup: CDR1 SGHDT, CDR2 YYEEEE. The CDR3 has 16 amino acids. V was shortened by 2 bases and J by 2 bases, with 16 bases between the two germline ends. CDR3 nucleotides: TGTGCCAGCAGCTTCCGGGGAAGGGGTCCCAACACTGAAGCTTTCTTT. Protein product: CASSFRGRGPNTEAFF.

The chain links TRBV2 to TRBJ1-5, with TRBD1 as a possible D gene (6 bases). Trimming shortened V by 6 bases and J by 2 bases, and 14 bases separated the two germline ends. The CDR3 consists of 15 residues. In germline, CDR1 is SNHLY, CDR2 FYNNEI. The CDR3 nucleotides read TGTGCCAGCAGAACAGGGAAAGGGGGCAATCAGCCCCAGCATTTT. This sequence encodes CASRTGKGGNQPQHF. Complete variable domain (other parts from reference TRBV2 and TRBJ1-5): EPEVTQTPSHQVTQMGQEVILRCVPISNHLYFYWYRQILGQKVEFLVSFYNNEISEKSEIFDDQFSVERPDGSNFTLKIRSTKLEDSAMYFCASRTGKGGNQPQHFGDGTRLSIL.

This sequence joins TRBV28 and TRBJ2-7; D unclear. The germline V gene has CDR1 MDHEN and CDR2 SYDVKM. Trimming removed 4 bases at V and 3 bases at J, with 10 bases between. The CDR3 is 13 amino acids. As DNA, the CDR3 is TGTGCCAGCAGTTCTTCACCGTACTACGAGCAGTACTTC. It specifies CASSSSPYYEQYF.

The rearrangement links TRBV9 to TRBJ2-2; D is undetermined. CDR3 length equals 16 residues. V was cut by 0 bases and J by 0 bases, with 9 bases left in between. Germline CDR1 is SGDLS and CDR2 is YYNGEE. CDR3 sequence reads: CASSVVPQTNTGELFF. In DNA form, the CDR3 reads TGTGCCAGCAGCGTAGTACCCCAGACGAACACCGGGGAGCTGTTTTTT.

The CDR3 nucleotides are TGTGCCAGCAGCCTATCCACTGTCAGCTCCTACGAGCAGTACTTC. This codes for CASSLSTVSSYEQYF. This sequence joins TRBV7-3 and TRBJ2-7; unclear D gene. Germline CDR1 reads SGHTA; CDR2 reads FQGTGA. The CDR3 is 15 amino acids. V lost 5 bases and J lost 0, with 14 bases in between.

The V and J genes are TRBV7-6 and TRBJ2-1; D is undetermined. Germline V gene data show CDR1 as SGHVS and CDR2 as FNYEAQ. This CDR3 has 11 residues. V was cut by 5 bases and J by 6 bases, with 5 bases left in between. CDR3 coding DNA: TGTGCCAGCAGCCCGGGCAATGAGCAGTTCTTC. Protein product: CASSPGNEQFF.